This T cell receptor beta chain was identified during a study of cytomegalovirus exposure and HLA in healthy donors (dated by TCRdb to about 2017). For context, the study as a whole: In an earlier analysis of some 610 of the donors, around 300 Gb of sequence data and 120 million or so unique TCR beta sequences from about 179 million T cells were reported. An early release that covered about 600 HLA-typed donors contained about 300 gigabases of sequencing data and around 80 million unique TCR sequences. Of the 300 to 500 genotyped donors, 75% to 85% were placed in the genetic ancestry cluster associated with self-reported Caucasian donors. The study was designed to test whether signatures of past pathogen exposure could be identified by cataloging public T cell receptors. The study profiled the T cell repertoires of approximately 700 subjects by immunosequencing and related them to cytomegalovirus serostatus. Besides the first cohort of 666 subjects, a separate validation cohort made up of 120 or so different subjects was used. To predict cytomegalovirus infection status, the study combined high-throughput TCR immunosequencing, statistical association of individual TCRs with disease status, and machine learning. A later analysis re-analyzed previously published TCR beta repertoires from about 730 donors and added high-resolution HLA genotyping to study TCR occurrence patterns. Rather than drawing on any new phenotypic data, the later analysis identified candidate immune exposures from TCR beta sequences and the way those sequences occurred across donors. An earlier analysis of a few hundred of the donors applied high-throughput TCR beta sequencing to assess whether each TCR beta V gene segment acted as functional or pseudogenic. Donor age, sex, ethnicity and CMV serostatus were collected together with the repertoire data. A later genetic analysis took genome-wide SNP genotypes for about three fifths of the 666 donors and used that subset as a discovery cohort. Every repertoire in the discovery cohort had been generated on one and the same sequencing platform. HLA typing covered class I and class II loci at four-digit resolution. The number of donors typed differed by locus, with about 620-630 for A, B, C, DRB1 and DQB1, around 500 for DQA1, 606 for DPA1, and 450 to 480 for DPB1. Because of strong linkage in the cohort, roughly five DR-DQ haplotypes were treated as single units for association and clustering. On average, around 230,000 unique TCR beta nucleotide sequences were sequenced per donor among about 400 genotyped donors of the cohort, with roughly 19% of those sequences being non-productive.

CDR1 and CDR2 are drawn from the germline V gene: KGHSH, LQKENI. The CDR3 runs 14 amino acids, cysteine and phenylalanine included. Only the CDR3 part of the read is kept: 42 bases, read in frame from the first base. V drops 3 bases and J drops 5 bases, leaving 8 bases in between. The cohort was made up of 650 to 700 healthy bone marrow donors. At the time of sampling, all cohort members were nominally healthy, though unrecorded immune exposures were likely present. The donor tested CMV seropositive, placing the donor among the 290 or so seropositive members of the cohort. Every donor gave a peripheral blood sample, and the peripheral blood mononuclear cells from that sample were used for TCR beta sequencing. Genomic DNA extraction from the blood cell samples was performed with the Qiagen DNeasy Blood Extraction Kit. Library preparation used the immunoSEQ multiplex PCR assay. For the multiplex PCR, a mixture combining 60 forward primers for TCR Vbeta segments and 13 reverse primers for TCR Jbeta segments was used. A multiplex PCR assay on genomic DNA amplified the CDR3 region of rearranged TCR beta genes. Amplified TCR beta libraries were sequenced as 87-base-pair reads on the Illumina HiSeq System. On the authors' methods: A later analysis counted 65 million to 90 million unique TCR beta chains across the 666 repertoires, and some 11 million of these chains were shared by at least two donors. Raw reads were error-corrected and collapsed into unique sequences with a nearest-neighbor algorithm that merged closely related sequences to remove PCR and sequencing errors. CDR3 sequences were aligned to IMGT reference sequences to assign V, D and J gene segments. For a sequence to be retained, a match of at least six nucleotides was required to both a V gene segment and a J gene segment. A rearrangement counted as productive if the CDR3 had no stop codons and remained in frame with V and J, and every other rearrangement counted as non-productive. Following IMGT convention, CDR3 was defined as the stretch from the second conserved V-encoded cysteine up to the conserved J-encoded phenylalanine. In an earlier analysis of around 640 of the donors, sequences lacking an unambiguous match to a single V gene segment were excluded. In an earlier analysis of about 590 of the donors, a V segment was called functional when productive rearrangements were above 56.7%, and segregating when the standard deviation between donors exceeded 5%. A statistical classification framework was built for diagnosing cytomegalovirus status from the catalog of TCR beta chain sequences. In a later analysis, TCR nucleotide sequences were compared against IMGT/GENE-DB human TR gene sequences so that V and J genes could be assigned. Using the TCRdist pipeline, a later analysis assigned CDR3 sequences along with most-parsimonious VDJ recombination scenarios. In a later analysis, every TCR beta chain was defined by the combination of its CDR3 amino acid sequence and its V-gene family, and reads without a unique V-gene family were dropped. A later analysis removed 592 highly shared, low-generation-probability nucleotide sequences to deal with suspected cross-contamination and a sequencing artifact. In a later analysis, a clonal expansion index was calculated for each public chain from normalized within-repertoire ranks of inferred template counts. In a later analysis, generation probabilities were computed with a VDJ recombination model fitted to out-of-frame rearrangements, and the resulting probabilities were checked against IGoR. In a later analysis, TCR-TCR, TCR-HLA and TCR-CMV co-occurrence was scored with hypergeometric tests, and a repertoire-size bias correction was applied to TCR pairs. To estimate false discovery rates, a later analysis permuted the HLA or CMV assignments 20 times. In a later analysis, co-occurring TCRs were grouped with DBSCAN, and TCRdist sequence similarity was added when clustering was performed within HLA-allele-positive subsets. For co-occurrence clustering, repertoires with fewer than 30,000 or more than 120,000 public chains were excluded, along with roughly 5 repertoires with anomalous nucleotide sharing. The source is immuneACCESS, and TCRdb retained only in-frame sequences with V and J called. Part of the clones is not carried over; for the studies checked, unresolved V genes explain less than half of this, and the remainder is unexplained. The DNA was the basis for D and trimming; V, J and clone size are from that table. This sample lists over 100,000 clones; 50% to 65% were detected once. Jointly, the top ten make up 9% to 10% of the sample.

What the study reported, not specific to this receptor: Compared with the approximately 720-donor mean, donors in an Asian-associated ancestry cluster had fewer N-insertions in productive TCRs, according to a later genetic analysis. Because some donors lacked HLA typing at each locus, the association tests relied only on the typed subset. A few of the identified cytomegalovirus-associated TCR beta chains were confirmed in vitro to be specific for cytomegalovirus antigens. The cohort was sequenced for TCR beta chains only, and without alpha or paired-chain data the features that could be detected were limited. In both the original and validation cohorts, the classifier was reported to diagnose cytomegalovirus status with high specificity and sensitivity. A later analysis found that TCR association rates varied across HLA loci, with DRB1 alleles showing the most associated TCRs and HLA-C alleles the fewest. CMV serostatus was the only immune exposure information available for the cohort. Broadly in line with IMGT annotations, most TCR beta V segments showed up in productive rearrangements about 87% or about 30% of the time in an earlier analysis of a few hundred of the donors. The presence/absence analyses assumed that sequencing depth was roughly uniform across donors, and that assumption may not be true. V-gene and J-gene trimming of TCR beta chains was associated with a missense DCLRE1C variant in a later genetic analysis, and the association was replicated in an independent cohort. Linkage disequilibrium might explain the correlated functional status among segregating V segments, but an unknown experimental factor could not be excluded. Assigning TCR associations to individual alleles was difficult when HLA alleles, especially DR and DQ, strongly co-occurred. In the study, 150 to 200 TCR beta chains were listed as associated with cytomegalovirus. A later analysis found that HLA-associated TCR beta chains were more clonally expanded and had lower generation probabilities than equally common non-associated chains. Because the 87-base-pair reads could not distinguish some IMGT-functional V segments, including TRBV6-2 and TRBV6-3, those segments were excluded. Most TCR sequences were seen in very few donors, while some public TCRs were found in many individuals. According to a later analysis, most CMV-associated TCR beta chains appeared to be HLA-restricted, and the HLA associations seemed to be driven largely by CMV exposure. A later analysis reported that several top co-occurrence clusters appeared linked to parvovirus B19, influenza, CMV and Epstein-Barr virus. A further reported finding was that TCR beta sequences accurately predicted the HLA-A and HLA-B alleles for most subjects in the first cohort. About 17 rarely observed V segments, including chromosome 9 orphons, were excluded from the earlier analysis of approximately 500 of the donors because counts were too low. A cluster of highly shared sequence variants was judged likely to represent a technical artifact of the sequencing pipeline. At a false discovery rate of 0.05, a later analysis linked 15,000 to 20,000 TCR beta sequences to specific HLA alleles. According to the authors, the approach could potentially be generalized to other disease states and immunological phenotypes.

A remark on this clone: It has no known antigen specificity. Base qualities are missing; no much larger clone stands one base away.

The TCR comes from a man in his forties in good health and CMV-seropositive. This sequence uses TRBV18 and TRBJ1-6; the D gene lacks a confident call. Sequencing input: PBMCs. The CDR3 has the sequence CASSPWQDNSPLHF. The sequenced DNA is TGTGCCAGCTCACCTTGGCAAGATAATTCACCCCTCCACTTT. With the rest looked up from the reference TRBV18 and TRBJ1-6 genes rather than sequenced, the full variable domain is NAGVMQNPRHLVRRRGQEARLRCSPMKGHSHVYWYRQLPEEGLKFMVYLQKENIIDESGMPKERFSAEFPKEGPSILRIQQVVRGDSAAYFCASSPWQDNSPLHFGNGTRLTVT.